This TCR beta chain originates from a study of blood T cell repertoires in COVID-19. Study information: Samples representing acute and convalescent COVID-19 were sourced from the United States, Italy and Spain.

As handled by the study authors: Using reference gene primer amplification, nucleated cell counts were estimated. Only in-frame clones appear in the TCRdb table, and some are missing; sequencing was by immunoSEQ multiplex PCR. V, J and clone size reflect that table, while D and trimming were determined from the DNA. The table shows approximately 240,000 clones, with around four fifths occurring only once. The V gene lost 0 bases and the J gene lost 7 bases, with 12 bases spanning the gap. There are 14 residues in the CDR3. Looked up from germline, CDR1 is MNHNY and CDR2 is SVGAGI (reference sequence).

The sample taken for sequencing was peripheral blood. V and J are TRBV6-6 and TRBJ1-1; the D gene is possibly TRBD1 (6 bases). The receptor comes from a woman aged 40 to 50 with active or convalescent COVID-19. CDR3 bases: TGTGCCAGCAGTTACTCGGGGTTAGGGGGTGAAGCTTTCTTT. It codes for CASSYSGLGGEAFF.